The rows below give T cell receptor beta chains drawn from one sample of a study of CD8+ T cells in alopecia areata. Data came from immunoSEQ multiplex PCR; TCRdb stores just in-frame clones and leaves some out. The sample consists of over 85,000 clones, approximately 42% of them appearing once. The sample taken for sequencing was CD4+ T cells sorted from blood. These receptors were obtained from a human donor with alopecia areata. Both conserved end residues are part of each CDR3. The D gene is left open where the match is weak. Only some rows state a clone size, as once, few, many or a class for expanded clones.

d_gene	abundance	v_gene	j_gene	CDR3nt	CDR3aa
.	.	TRBV18	TRBJ2-7	TGTGCCAGCTCACCGCCTCTCCGGGCCTACGAGCAGTACTTC	CASSPPLRAYEQYF
TRBD1	.	TRBV30	TRBJ2-7	TGTGCCTGGAGATCAACCGGGACAGGGGCCTACGAGCAGTACTTC	CAWRSTGTGAYEQYF
TRBD1	.	TRBV5-1	TRBJ2-3	TGCGCCAGTCGCGTGGGGGACAGGGGTTATACGCAGTATTTT	CASRVGDRGYTQYF
.	few	TRBV7-2	TRBJ1-5	TGTGCCAGCAGCTTAGGTCGGGGCTTGGGGAATCAGCCCCAGCATTTT	CASSLGRGLGNQPQHF
TRBD2	.	TRBV5-1	TRBJ2-1	TGCGCCAGCAGCCGGACTAGCGGGAGTGGGAATGAGCAGTTCTTC	CASSRTSGSGNEQFF
.	.	TRBV18	TRBJ2-7	TGTGCCAGCTCACCAGGCAGGGAAGCCTACGAGCAGTACTTC	CASSPGREAYEQYF
.	.	TRBV9	TRBJ2-3	TGTGCCAGCAGCGACCGGACGTACACAGATACGCAGTATTTT	CASSDRTYTDTQYF
.	.	TRBV2	TRBJ1-6	TGTGCCAGCAGGAAGACGGGGGATTCACCCCTCCACTTT	CASRKTGDSPLHF
TRBD1	.	TRBV30	TRBJ1-6	TGTGCCTGGAGTGACAGGGGAAGCGATTCACCCCTCCACTTT	CAWSDRGSDSPLHF
TRBD2	few	TRBV28	TRBJ2-3	TGTGCCAGCAGGAGTAGCGGGTTCAGTTCAGATACGCAGTATTTT	CASRSSGFSSDTQYF
.	.	TRBV7-9	TRBJ2-3	TGTGCCAGCAGCCTCACACTCGGGACTCCTACAGATACGCAGTATTTT	CASSLTLGTPTDTQYF
.	few	TRBV7-6	TRBJ2-1	TGTGCCAGCAGCTTAGCACTTTACAATGAGCAGTTCTTC	CASSLALYNEQFF
.	.	TRBV4-2	TRBJ2-7	TGTGCCAGCAGCCAAGATCCCCTAATACCTTACGAGCAGTACTTC	CASSQDPLIPYEQYF
.	.	TRBV5-6	TRBJ2-1	TGTGCCAGCAGCCTCGCTTCCAGCTCCTACAATGAGCAGTTCTTC	CASSLASSSYNEQFF
.	few	TRBV16	TRBJ1-2	TGTGCCAGCAGCCAATTAGGGAGGAGTGGTCTAGGCTACACCTTC	CASSQLGRSGLGYTF
TRBD1	few	TRBV28	TRBJ2-7	TGTGCCAGCAGCCTACAGGGGTACGAGCAGTACTTC	CASSLQGYEQYF
TRBD1	.	TRBV4-3	TRBJ2-3	TGCGCCAGCAGCCAGGGGACAGGGAGCACAGATACGCAGTATTTT	CASSQGTGSTDTQYF
TRBD2	few	TRBV5-1	TRBJ2-1	TGCGCCAGCAGCCCACCGAACGTAGCGGGAGGGCACAATGAGCAGTTCTTC	CASSPPNVAGGHNEQFF
TRBD2	few	TRBV4-3	TRBJ2-7	TGCGCCAGCAGCCAAGTAGCGGGTGTATACGAGCAGTACTTC	CASSQVAGVYEQYF
.	few	TRBV29-1	TRBJ1-4	TGCAGCGTTGATGCGGCAGTGGAGAGCATGAGGAAACTGTTTTTT	CSVDAAVESMRKLFF
TRBD1	.	TRBV7-8	TRBJ2-7	TGTGCCAGCAGCCAGGACAGGGCAGGGGAGCAGTACTTC	CASSQDRAGEQYF
.	.	TRBV27	TRBJ1-1	TGTGCCAGCAGTTTTTGGGCAGATAACACTGAAGCTTTCTTT	CASSFWADNTEAFF
.	.	TRBV29-1	TRBJ2-1	TGCAGCGTTGAGGTTGGGGGCTCCTACAATGAGCAGTTCTTC	CSVEVGGSYNEQFF
.	.	TRBV7-2	TRBJ1-1	TGTGCCAGCAGCTTGGACGTGAACACTGAAGCTTTCTTT	CASSLDVNTEAFF
.	.	TRBV27	TRBJ1-6	TGTGCCAGCAGTTTAGCGGGAGAGAATTCACCCCTCCACTTT	CASSLAGENSPLHF
TRBD2	.	TRBV5-1	TRBJ2-7	TGCGCCAGCAGCAGAGGGACTAGCGGGGCCACCTACGAGCAGTACTTC	CASSRGTSGATYEQYF
.	.	TRBV30	TRBJ1-2	TGTGCCTGGAGGCACACGGAGGAAGGCTACACCTTC	CAWRHTEEGYTF
.	.	TRBV5-1	TRBJ1-2	TGCGCCAGCAGCCCAACTACAGGGAACTATGGCTACACCTTC	CASSPTTGNYGYTF
.	.	TRBV15	TRBJ2-7	TGTGCCACCAGCAGAGTACCGCTTGGGCAGACCTACGAGCAGTACTTC	CATSRVPLGQTYEQYF
TRBD1	.	TRBV7-2	TRBJ2-5	TGTGCCAGCAGCTTAGAAGGGGGCGGAGAGACCCAGTACTTC	CASSLEGGGETQYF
.	.	TRBV29-1	TRBJ2-7	TGCAGCGTTGTTCTTGCATACTCCTACGAGCAGTACTTC	CSVVLAYSYEQYF
.	.	TRBV15	TRBJ2-5	TGTGCCACCAGCAGAGATGCTGGCGCCGAGACCCAGTACTTC	CATSRDAGAETQYF
TRBD1	once	TRBV29-1	TRBJ1-2	TGCAGCACGGGACAGGGGAACTATGGCTACACCTTC	CSTGQGNYGYTF
TRBD1	.	TRBV29-1	TRBJ1-2	TGCAGCGCCGGCGGACAGGGCGACTATGGCTACACCTTC	CSAGGQGDYGYTF
.	.	TRBV5-1	TRBJ2-7	TGCGCCAGCAGCTTAGGCCCCCGGGAGAACTACGAGCAGTACTTC	CASSLGPRENYEQYF
TRBD1	.	TRBV2	TRBJ1-3	TGTGCCAGCAGTTTCACAGGGGTCTCTGGAAACACCATATATTTT	CASSFTGVSGNTIYF
TRBD2	.	TRBV4-2	TRBJ2-1	TGTGCCAGCAGCCAAGATCAAGCGGGGGGTGGAAATGAGCAGTTCTTC	CASSQDQAGGGNEQFF
TRBD2	.	TRBV7-2	TRBJ2-7	TGTGCCAGCAGCGCCCGACTAGCGGGCCTCTCCTACGAGCAGTACTTC	CASSARLAGLSYEQYF
.	.	TRBV7-9	TRBJ2-6	TGTGCCAGCAGCTTATATACGGCTGGGGCCAACGTCCTGACTTTC	CASSLYTAGANVLTF
.	few	TRBV7-2	TRBJ2-6	TGTGCCAGCAGCCCTCAGGGACTGCCTAGCTCTGGGGCCAACGTCCTGACTTTC	CASSPQGLPSSGANVLTF